The rows below give T cell receptor beta chains drawn from one sample of a study of blood T cell repertoires in COVID-19. TCRdb keeps only in-frame clones here, not all; method: immunoSEQ multiplex PCR. The sample shows 40,000 to 60,000 clones, roughly 70% of them seen only once. Input material: peripheral blood. These receptors all come from a woman in her 70s with acute or convalescent COVID-19. CDR3s include the opening cysteine and the closing phenylalanine or tryptophan. D genes are given only for firm matches.

j_gene: TRBJ2-3; d_gene: TRBD2; v_gene: TRBV11-1; CDR3aa: CASGLDPDTQYF
j_gene: TRBJ1-4; d_gene: TRBD1; v_gene: TRBV6-1; CDR3aa: CASSDTRQGIREKLFF
j_gene: TRBJ2-5; d_gene: -; v_gene: TRBV3-1/TRBV3-2; CDR3aa: CASSQDSGVLGETQYF
j_gene: TRBJ1-1; d_gene: -; v_gene: TRBV3-1/TRBV3-2; CDR3aa: CASSQAGEFEAFF
j_gene: TRBJ1-6; d_gene: -; v_gene: TRBV27; CDR3aa: CASSSPSPRGSPLHF
j_gene: TRBJ2-5; d_gene: -; v_gene: TRBV5-1; CDR3aa: CASRTARSYQETQYF
j_gene: TRBJ1-4; d_gene: -; v_gene: TRBV2; CDR3aa: CASSSGGTNEKLFF
j_gene: TRBJ2-5; d_gene: TRBD2; v_gene: TRBV2; CDR3aa: CASSKPGLAGGKETQYF
j_gene: TRBJ1-3; d_gene: TRBD1; v_gene: TRBV2; CDR3aa: CASRRGQPGPGNTIYF
j_gene: TRBJ1-2; d_gene: -; v_gene: TRBV28; CDR3aa: CASSFPLDRNYGYTF
j_gene: TRBJ1-6; d_gene: TRBD1; v_gene: TRBV5-4; CDR3aa: CASSDGTVGSPLHF
j_gene: TRBJ2-1; d_gene: TRBD2; v_gene: TRBV3-1/TRBV3-2; CDR3aa: CASSTSSTPGLDTNEQFF
j_gene: TRBJ1-4; d_gene: TRBD1; v_gene: TRBV29-1; CDR3aa: CSVLDRGRGEKLFF
j_gene: TRBJ2-7; d_gene: TRBD2; v_gene: TRBV6-5; CDR3aa: CASGKRGAVPYEQYF
j_gene: TRBJ2-7; d_gene: TRBD2; v_gene: TRBV5-6; CDR3aa: CASSFGLAQYEQYF
j_gene: TRBJ1-1; d_gene: -; v_gene: TRBV13; CDR3aa: CASSLRGGRSMNTEAFF
j_gene: TRBJ2-1; d_gene: TRBD2; v_gene: TRBV28; CDR3aa: CASSLAEVAGYFF
j_gene: TRBJ1-5; d_gene: -; v_gene: TRBV6-4; CDR3aa: CASSPGVYQPQHF
j_gene: TRBJ1-5; d_gene: -; v_gene: TRBV15; CDR3aa: CATSRSAGAQPQHF
j_gene: TRBJ2-5; d_gene: TRBD2; v_gene: TRBV5-4; CDR3aa: CASSLYGSGGGETQYF
j_gene: TRBJ1-1; d_gene: -; v_gene: TRBV5-6; CDR3aa: CASSPGQIPNTEAFF
j_gene: TRBJ1-6; d_gene: -; v_gene: TRBV4-1; CDR3aa: CASSQREDSPLHF
j_gene: TRBJ2-5; d_gene: TRBD1; v_gene: TRBV19; CDR3aa: CASSPRGGKETQYF
j_gene: TRBJ2-1; d_gene: -; v_gene: TRBV7-2; CDR3aa: CASSPGGGINEQFF
j_gene: TRBJ1-2; d_gene: -; v_gene: TRBV9; CDR3aa: CASSVYRENNYGYTF
j_gene: TRBJ2-3; d_gene: TRBD1; v_gene: TRBV27; CDR3aa: CASSLSIGTGGTDTQYF
j_gene: TRBJ1-5; d_gene: -; v_gene: TRBV7-3; CDR3aa: CASSLGGRGGENNQPQHF
j_gene: TRBJ1-1; d_gene: TRBD1; v_gene: TRBV4-1; CDR3aa: CASSQDQGAQAFF
j_gene: TRBJ2-2; d_gene: TRBD2; v_gene: TRBV7-9; CDR3aa: CASSLARGAETGELFF
j_gene: TRBJ2-1; d_gene: -; v_gene: TRBV30; CDR3aa: CAWSVTQNEQFF
j_gene: TRBJ1-2; d_gene: TRBD1; v_gene: TRBV10-3; CDR3aa: CAISEGQGAYGYTF
j_gene: TRBJ2-7; d_gene: TRBD2; v_gene: TRBV3-1/TRBV3-2; CDR3aa: CASSQAPGVAGVEQYF
j_gene: TRBJ1-1; d_gene: -; v_gene: TRBV6-5; CDR3aa: CASSPTGTGWGFF
j_gene: TRBJ2-3; d_gene: TRBD1; v_gene: TRBV6-4; CDR3aa: CASSGGTGGADTQYF
j_gene: TRBJ1-1; d_gene: TRBD1; v_gene: TRBV7-3; CDR3aa: CASSLSGPGGGTEAFF
j_gene: TRBJ2-5; d_gene: TRBD1; v_gene: TRBV19; CDR3aa: CASSIDRGRETQYF
j_gene: TRBJ2-1; d_gene: -; v_gene: TRBV27; CDR3aa: CASSLSGGSSYNEQFF
j_gene: TRBJ1-5; d_gene: -; v_gene: TRBV5-3; CDR3aa: CARSSTRLSNQPQHF
j_gene: TRBJ2-1; d_gene: TRBD2; v_gene: TRBV4-1; CDR3aa: CASSQGYTSGGSNEQFF
j_gene: TRBJ2-7; d_gene: -; v_gene: TRBV6-6; CDR3aa: CASRTRFSYEQYF
j_gene: TRBJ2-3; d_gene: TRBD1; v_gene: TRBV10-1; CDR3aa: CASSGDSSDRTDTQYF
j_gene: TRBJ1-4; d_gene: TRBD1; v_gene: TRBV7-9; CDR3aa: CASSLALTGKDEKLFF
j_gene: TRBJ1-2; d_gene: TRBD1; v_gene: TRBV7-2; CDR3aa: CASSLSITGGQSDYGYTF
j_gene: TRBJ2-5; d_gene: TRBD1; v_gene: TRBV20-1; CDR3aa: CSATGGETQYF
j_gene: TRBJ1-2; d_gene: TRBD1; v_gene: TRBV2; CDR3aa: CASSELGQGGGYTF
j_gene: TRBJ2-3; d_gene: TRBD1; v_gene: TRBV7-2; CDR3aa: CASTLGQIPDTQYF
j_gene: TRBJ2-7; d_gene: -; v_gene: TRBV7-9; CDR3aa: CASSPGVPHESYEQYF
j_gene: TRBJ1-4; d_gene: -; v_gene: TRBV19; CDR3aa: CASSGRATNEKLFF
j_gene: TRBJ2-3; d_gene: -; v_gene: TRBV9; CDR3aa: CASSVDGTSTDTQYF
j_gene: TRBJ2-5; d_gene: TRBD2; v_gene: TRBV7-2; CDR3aa: CASSPGLAQETQYF
j_gene: TRBJ1-4; d_gene: -; v_gene: TRBV5-6; CDR3aa: CASSLDSINEKLFF
j_gene: TRBJ2-1; d_gene: -; v_gene: TRBV18; CDR3aa: CASSGRRDNEQFF
j_gene: TRBJ1-1; d_gene: -; v_gene: TRBV7-8; CDR3aa: CASSALQPLNTEAFF